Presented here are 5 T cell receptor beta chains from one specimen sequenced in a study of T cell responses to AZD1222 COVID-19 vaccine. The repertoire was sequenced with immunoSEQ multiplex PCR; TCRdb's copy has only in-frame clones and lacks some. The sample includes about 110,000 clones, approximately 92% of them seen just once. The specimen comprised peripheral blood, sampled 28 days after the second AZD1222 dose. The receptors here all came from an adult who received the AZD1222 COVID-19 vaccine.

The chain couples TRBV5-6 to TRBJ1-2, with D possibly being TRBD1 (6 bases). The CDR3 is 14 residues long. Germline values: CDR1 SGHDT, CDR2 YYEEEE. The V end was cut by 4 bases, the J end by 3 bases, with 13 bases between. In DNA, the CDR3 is TGTGCCAGCAGCGCCGGACAGTCCCACTATGGCTACACCTTC. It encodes CASSAGQSHYGYTF.

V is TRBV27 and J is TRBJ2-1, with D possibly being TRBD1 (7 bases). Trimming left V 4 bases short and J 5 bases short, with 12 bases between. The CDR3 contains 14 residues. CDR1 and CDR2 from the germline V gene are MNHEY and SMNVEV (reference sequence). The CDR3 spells CASSSEGANNEQFF. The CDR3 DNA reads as TGTGCCAGCAGTTCGGAGGGGGCGAACAATGAGCAGTTCTTC.

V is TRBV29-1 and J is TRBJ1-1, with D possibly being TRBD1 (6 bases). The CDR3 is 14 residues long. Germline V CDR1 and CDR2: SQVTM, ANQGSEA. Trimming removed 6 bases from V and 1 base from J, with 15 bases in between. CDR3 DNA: TGCAGCGTCCCAATCAGGGGTGGGAACACTGAAGCTTTCTTT. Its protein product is CSVPIRGGNTEAFF.

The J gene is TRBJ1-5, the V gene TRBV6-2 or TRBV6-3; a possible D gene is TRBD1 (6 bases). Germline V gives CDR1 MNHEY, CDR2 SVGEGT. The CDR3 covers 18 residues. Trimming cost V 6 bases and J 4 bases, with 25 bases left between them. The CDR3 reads CASRYDSGQGRQNQPQHF. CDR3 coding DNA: TGTGCCAGCAGATACGACTCAGGGCAGGGGAGACAGAATCAGCCCCAGCATTTT.

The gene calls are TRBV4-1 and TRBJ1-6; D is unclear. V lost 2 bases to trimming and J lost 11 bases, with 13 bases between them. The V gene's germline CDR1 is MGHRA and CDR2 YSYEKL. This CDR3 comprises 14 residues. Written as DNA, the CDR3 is TGCGCCAGCAGCCAACTGGGCGGGATTGCACCCCTCCACTTT. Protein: CASSQLGGIAPLHF.